The clone carrying this T cell receptor beta chain showed up just a few times. As yet, its antigen is unknown. Germline-derived CDR1 and CDR2 are SGHTA and FQGNSA. The CDR3 consists of 14 residues. V gave up 4 bases and J gave up 3 bases; unmatched junction bases: 4. The sample comes from a study of beta chain features in type 1 diabetes. Study summary: Patient and healthy donor groups were alike in age, gender and cell yields.

The study reverse transcribed the entire isolated RNA, so it sequenced expressed TCRB transcripts. Using immunoSEQ multiplex PCR, the repertoire was profiled, and TCRdb retains in-frame clones only, with some absent. Among around 180,000 clones, about an eighth were seen once, and the ten largest hold roughly 0.56%. Study findings and constraints: The naive, central memory and Treg TCRB repertoires looked more alike in patients than they did in healthy donors.

Sorting with CD45RO/CCR7/CD25/CD127/CD95/CD27 yielded naive, central memory, regulatory and stem-like memory CD4+ cells. The rearrangement joins TRBV7-2 to TRBJ1-1; 8 bases agree with TRBD1. This clonotype was sampled from a woman younger than 30 in good health. The sequenced sample was central memory CD4+ T cells from blood. The CDR3 region has the DNA TGTGCCAGCAGCTCAACAGGGGGACACACTGAAGCTTTCTTT. Amino acid sequence: CASSSTGGHTEAFF.